Listed below are T cell receptor beta chains from one sample, sequenced in a study of blood T cell repertoires in COVID-19. TCRdb's copy holds only in-frame clones and misses some; the assay was immunoSEQ multiplex PCR. This table has tens of thousands of clones, 75% to 90% appearing once. The sample taken for sequencing was peripheral blood. The receptors stem from a human donor in a cohort sampled during active COVID-19. The CDR3 runs from the conserved cysteine through the conserved F or W. A D gene is named only where the DNA matches it firmly. Expanded clones get a size class; other rows say once, few or many, or leave the size out.

>TRBD1|TRBV5-1|TRBJ2-2|few
TGCGCCAGCAGCATGCGACAGGGTAGCGGGGAGCTGTTTTTT
CASSMRQGSGELFF
>NA|TRBV11-2|TRBJ1-3|NA
TGTGCCAGCAGCTCTCCCAGGGGACCAAGCTCTGGAAACACCATATATTTT
CASSSPRGPSSGNTIYF
>NA|TRBV4-3|TRBJ2-2|NA
TGCGCCAGCAGCCAAGGTAGAGGGAGAAACACCGGGGAGCTGTTTTTT
CASSQGRGRNTGELFF
>TRBD1|TRBV28|TRBJ1-5|NA
TGTGCCAGTCGCTACAGGGGTTCCGGCAATCAGCCCCAGCATTTT
CASRYRGSGNQPQHF
>TRBD2|TRBV5-1|TRBJ2-5|NA
TGCGCCAGCAGCTTTACCACGGGAGGGCCCGTCGCGGAGACCCAGTACTTC
CASSFTTGGPVAETQYF
>TRBD2|TRBV7-9|TRBJ2-1|NA
TGTGCCAGCAGCGCCGTGAGCGGGGGGGCCAATGAGCAGTTCTTC
CASSAVSGGANEQFF
>NA|TRBV7-9|TRBJ1-1|NA
TGTGCCAGCAGCTTAACGGGCACTGAAGCTTTCTTT
CASSLTGTEAFF
>NA|TRBV3-1/TRBV3-2|TRBJ2-3|NA
TGTGCCAGCAGCCAGGGCAGGGGAAGATTAGATACGCAGTATTTT
CASSQGRGRLDTQYF
>TRBD1|TRBV5-5|TRBJ1-4|many
TGTGCCAGCAGCTTGGAGGGACAGTCCTCAAGACATACAACTAATGAAAAACTGTTTTTT
CASSLEGQSSRHTTNEKLFF
>NA|TRBV7-9|TRBJ2-1|NA
TGTGCCAGCAGCTTGGGGGCGTCCAATGAGCAGTTCTTC
CASSLGASNEQFF
>NA|TRBV18|TRBJ1-5|NA
TGTGCCAGCTCACCACCGAACGAGGGAAATCAGCCCCAGCATTTT
CASSPPNEGNQPQHF
>NA|TRBV4-1|TRBJ2-3|NA
TGCGCCAGCAGCCCCCCATGGGTAGGGGCCTCTCGCTCGTATTTT
CASSPPWVGASRSYF
>NA|TRBV3-1/TRBV3-2|TRBJ1-2|NA
TGTGCCAGCAGCCAAGGGCAGTTTCGCTATGGCTACACCTTC
CASSQGQFRYGYTF
>TRBD2|TRBV20-1|TRBJ2-3|NA
TGCAGTGCTAGTAGGCGGGAGATCACAGATACGCAGTATTTT
CSASRREITDTQYF
>NA|TRBV5-1|TRBJ2-7|once
TGCGCCAGCAGCTTGTGGTCAGGCTCTCAATACGAGCAGTACTTC
CASSLWSGSQYEQYF
>TRBD2|TRBV11-2|TRBJ2-1|NA
TGTGCCAGCAGCGAAGCCGGGAGGAGCTCCTACAATGAGCAGTTCTTC
CASSEAGRSSYNEQFF
>TRBD2|TRBV29-1|TRBJ2-1|NA
TGCAGCGTTGCCAGGACTAGCGGGAGCAATGAGCAGTTCTTC
CSVARTSGSNEQFF
>NA|TRBV14|TRBJ1-2|NA
TGTGCCAGCAGCCGCTATCGTCAGGACAGCTCTAACTATGGCTACACCTTC
CASSRYRQDSSNYGYTF
>NA|TRBV15|TRBJ2-7|NA
TGTGCCACCAGCGGGAGTAGGTCCTACGAGCAGTACTTC
CATSGSRSYEQYF
>NA|TRBV4-2|TRBJ2-7|NA
TGTGCCAGCAGCCATACAGGGAGTGACGAGCAGTACTTC
CASSHTGSDEQYF
>TRBD1|TRBV7-2|TRBJ1-6|NA
TGTGCCAGCAGCCCCCGGGGCAGGGGGTCACCCCTCCACTTT
CASSPRGRGSPLHF
>NA|TRBV27|TRBJ1-6|NA
TGTGCCAGCAGGCTGTCACAGGGCTATAATTCACCCCTCCACTTT
CASRLSQGYNSPLHF
>NA|TRBV4-1|TRBJ1-6|NA
TGCGCCAGCAGCCAAACAATGGGGGCCGATTCACCCCTCCACTTT
CASSQTMGADSPLHF
>TRBD2|TRBV15|TRBJ2-5|NA
TGTGCCACCAGCAGATCCGGGACTAGCGGTAAAGAGACCCAGTACTTC
CATSRSGTSGKETQYF
>TRBD2|TRBV5-1|TRBJ2-4|NA
TGCGCCAGCAGCGGCCGTACGGGGGGCAAAAACATTCAGTACTTC
CASSGRTGGKNIQYF
>TRBD1|TRBV6-6|TRBJ2-7|once
TGTGCCAGCAGCCAACCGGGACAGGGGACCTACGAGCAGTACTTC
CASSQPGQGTYEQYF
>TRBD2|TRBV2|TRBJ2-3|NA
TGTGCCAGCAGTGGCCCCGGGACTAGCGGGGGCCCCACAGATACGCAGTATTTT
CASSGPGTSGGPTDTQYF
>NA|TRBV10-3|TRBJ2-1|NA
TGTGCCATCAGTGAGTCGTCGACGGGGTACAATGAGCAGTTCTTC
CAISESSTGYNEQFF
>NA|TRBV20-1|TRBJ1-2|once
TGCAGTGCAAGGGCGGGCTATGGCTACACCTTC
CSARAGYGYTF